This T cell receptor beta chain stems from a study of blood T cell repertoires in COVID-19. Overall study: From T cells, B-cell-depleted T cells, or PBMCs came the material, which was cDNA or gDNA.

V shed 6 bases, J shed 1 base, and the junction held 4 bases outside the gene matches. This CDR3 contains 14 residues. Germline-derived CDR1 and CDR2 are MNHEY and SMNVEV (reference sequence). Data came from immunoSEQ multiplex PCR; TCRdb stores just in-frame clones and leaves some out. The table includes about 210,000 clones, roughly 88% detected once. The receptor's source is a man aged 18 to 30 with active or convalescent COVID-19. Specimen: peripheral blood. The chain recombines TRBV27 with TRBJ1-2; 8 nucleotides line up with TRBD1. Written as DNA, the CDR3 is TGTGCCAGCAGCCGGACAGGGTTTAACTATGGCTACACCTTC. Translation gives CASSRTGFNYGYTF.